This T cell receptor beta chain was identified during a study of a mutant IDH1 vaccine in newly diagnosed glioma. Study at large: Either 4-6 weeks after radiotherapy alone or alongside temozolomide, vaccination was begun.

In germline, CDR1 is LNHDA, CDR2 SQIVND (reference sequence). V shed 6 bases and J shed 0 bases, with 12 bases lying between them. This CDR3 is 14 amino acids long. Turning to this clone: Its antigen is not identified.

The time point denotes: week 11, during vaccination. Doses comprised 300 ug of mutant IDH1 20-mer peptide each, plus topical imiquimod. Sequencing was performed with immunoSEQ multiplex PCR; in TCRdb, only in-frame clones are kept and a portion is missing. This table holds roughly 30,000 clones, about 78% found once. Findings of the study overall: Whatever changes occurred in top peripheral T cell clonotypes seemed unrelated to pseudoprogression.

The sequenced sample was PBMCs, obtained from a glioma patient whose treatment included an IDH1 peptide vaccine. The receptor's source is a man aged 25 to 40 with glioma. V is TRBV19 and J is TRBJ2-7, with D perhaps matching TRBD1 (5 bases). The CDR3 protein is CASRPTAFSYEQYF. The CDR3 DNA follows: TGTGCCAGTAGACCGACAGCGTTCTCCTACGAGCAGTACTTC.